Listed here is a single T cell receptor (beta chain). The data derive from a study of blood T cells in healthy people across ages. The CDR3 spans 16 residues. CDR1 is SGHRS, CDR2 YFSETQ, per germline. The J segment lost 7 bases and the V segment lost 0 bases, leaving 9 bases of the junction unmatched. Together with a sample-barcoded 5' primer, a J-beta primer mix was included in a second PCR lasting about 6 to 12 cycles. A single record per CDR3 protein comes from TCRdb applying MiXCR to the 5' RACE reads. The sample shows more than 650,000 distinct CDR3 sequences, under 30% of them seen only once. The data were also submitted as part of a second study, on T cells of mothers and their children.

Sequenced input: blood. This receptor was identified in a boy aged 5-17 years in good health. V and J are TRBV5-1 and TRBJ2-1, with 8 bases matching TRBD2. The CDR3 protein is CASSLDAGGGMNEQFF. The CDR3 nucleotides read TGCGCCAGCAGCTTGGACGCGGGGGGCGGAATGAATGAGCAGTTCTTC.